The rows below give T cell receptor beta chains drawn from one sample of a study of T cell repertoires in cytomegalovirus infection. Antigen specificity for these receptors is unknown. TCRdb itself ran the reads through MiXCR, one entry per CDR3 protein. There are hundreds of thousands of distinct CDR3 sequences in the sample; 25% to 35% occur only once, and about 20% lies in the top ten. The source material was cultured PBMCs, sampled from culture after CMV antigen stimulation. Receptor source: a human donor in good health (CMV status not recorded). Some clones in this sample may be carry-over from other donors' samples. Both conserved end residues are part of each CDR3. The D gene is left open where the match is weak. Clone size is given for some rows only: seen once, a few or many times, or a class if the clone is expanded.

size: once; V: TRBV7-3; length: 15; J: TRBJ1-1; D: TRBD1; DNA: TGTGCCAGCAGATCAGGGACAGAAAAAGGGCCTGGAGCTTTCTTT; CDR3: CASRSGTEKGPGAFF
size: .; V: TRBV20-1; length: 12; J: TRBJ2-7; D: .; DNA: TGCAGTGCATTGGTGGGCAACTACGAGCAGTACTTC; CDR3: CSALVGNYEQYF
size: .; V: TRBV19; length: 16; J: TRBJ2-3; D: .; DNA: TGTGCCAGTAGTCCTCCGCGATGGGAAAGGGCAGATACGCAGTATTTT; CDR3: CASSPPRWERADTQYF
size: many; V: TRBV7-2; length: 14; J: TRBJ1-2; D: TRBD1; DNA: TGTGCCAGCAGCTCAGACAGGGCATCCTATGGCTACACCTTC; CDR3: CASSSDRASYGYTF
size: .; V: TRBV7-6; length: 14; J: TRBJ1-5; D: TRBD1; DNA: TGTGCCAGCAGTCCGACAGGGTTGAGTCAGCCCCAGCATTTT; CDR3: CASSPTGLSQPQHF
size: few; V: TRBV20-1; length: 17; J: TRBJ2-6; D: TRBD1; DNA: TGCAGTGCTAGGGGACAGGGAAGGGACTCTGGGGCCAACGTCCTGACTTTC; CDR3: CSARGQGRDSGANVLTF
size: many; V: TRBV7-8; length: 15; J: TRBJ1-5; D: .; DNA: TGTGCCAGCAGCTTAATGGGACGGAGCAATCAGCCCCAGCATTTT; CDR3: CASSLMGRSNQPQHF
size: .; V: TRBV30; length: 15; J: TRBJ1-1; D: TRBD1; DNA: TGTGCCTGGGGAGGCCCCTGGACAGGGAACACTGAAGCTTTCTTT; CDR3: CAWGGPWTGNTEAFF
size: .; V: TRBV19; length: 14; J: TRBJ2-1; D: TRBD2; DNA: TGTGCCATCTCTAGCGGGCGCTCCTACAATGAGCAGTTCTTC; CDR3: CAISSGRSYNEQFF
size: .; V: TRBV4-1; length: 16; J: TRBJ2-1; D: TRBD2; DNA: TGTGCCAGCAGCCAAGATTCCTCTAGCGGGGACAATGAGCAGTTCTTC; CDR3: CASSQDSSSGDNEQFF
size: .; V: TRBV20-1; length: 17; J: TRBJ1-2; D: .; DNA: TGCAGTGCTAGAGATTCGGGAGCGGGCGCCTTAAACTATGGCTACACCTTC; CDR3: CSARDSGAGALNYGYTF
size: .; V: TRBV5-1; length: 14; J: TRBJ1-6; D: .; DNA: TGCGCCAGCAGCAGGACCGGGGATTATTCACCCCTCCACTTT; CDR3: CASSRTGDYSPLHF
size: once; V: TRBV29-1; length: 14; J: TRBJ2-1; D: TRBD2; DNA: TGCAGCGTCAGACTAGCGGGAGGGAGAAATGAGCAGTTCTTC; CDR3: CSVRLAGGRNEQFF
size: .; V: TRBV20-1; length: 14; J: TRBJ2-5; D: TRBD2; DNA: TGCAGTGCGCAACAACCCGGGAGGCAAGAGACCCAGTACTTC; CDR3: CSAQQPGRQETQYF
size: .; V: TRBV11-1; length: 17; J: TRBJ2-3; D: .; DNA: TGTGCCAGCAGCTTAGCGTCCCGGGACACCTACACAGATACGCAGTATTTT; CDR3: CASSLASRDTYTDTQYF
size: few; V: TRBV11-2; length: 16; J: TRBJ1-1; D: TRBD1; DNA: TGTGCCAGCAGCCATTACGGGAGGACAGGGCGGAGTGAAGCTTTCTTT; CDR3: CASSHYGRTGRSEAFF
size: few; V: TRBV7-2; length: 16; J: TRBJ1-1; D: .; DNA: TGTGCCAGCAGCTTAGAAGCCGGGACACCAAACACTGAAGCTTTCTTT; CDR3: CASSLEAGTPNTEAFF
size: .; V: TRBV6-1; length: 15; J: TRBJ2-7; D: TRBD2; DNA: TGTGCCAGCAGTGCAATAGCGGGATCGGCCTACGAGCAGTACTTC; CDR3: CASSAIAGSAYEQYF
size: .; V: TRBV20-1; length: 14; J: TRBJ2-3; D: .; DNA: TGCAGTGCCCTCCCCCAGGGATATTTAGATACGCAGTATTTT; CDR3: CSALPQGYLDTQYF
size: .; V: TRBV7-9; length: 14; J: TRBJ2-7; D: .; DNA: TGTGCCAGCAGCTTGCCAGGACGTCCCTACGAGCAGTACTTC; CDR3: CASSLPGRPYEQYF
size: .; V: TRBV10-3; length: 16; J: TRBJ1-3; D: .; DNA: TGTGCCATCAGTGATCCAGGGACCAGCTCTGGAAACACCATATATTTT; CDR3: CAISDPGTSSGNTIYF
size: .; V: TRBV5-1; length: 14; J: TRBJ2-7; D: .; DNA: TGCGCCAGCAGCTTGTCGGGGACACCCTACGAGCAGTACTTC; CDR3: CASSLSGTPYEQYF